One and the same sample provided the 28 T cell receptor beta chains below, sequenced in a study of cytomegalovirus exposure and HLA in healthy donors. 13 Jbeta primers and 60 Vbeta primers were used for the PCR. Generated by immunoSEQ multiplex PCR, the TCRdb table keeps only in-frame clones and is missing some. The data hold around 85,000 clones, with 74% observed a single time. The sequencing input was PBMCs. The receptors stem from a young man in good health and CMV-seropositive.

The V gene is TRBV6-5, the J gene TRBJ2-3; 7 nucleotides align to TRBD2. V trimming: 5 bases; J trimming: 1 base; junction bases outside the gene matches: 3. There are 14 residues in the CDR3. From germline, CDR1 is MNHEY and CDR2 SVGAGI. CDR3 in DNA: TGTGCCAGCAGTCCCCGGGGGGGCACAGATACGCAGTATTTT. It translates to CASSPRGGTDTQYF.

The chain recombines TRBV5-4 with TRBJ2-7, with 8 bases that match TRBD1. This CDR3 spans 15 amino acids. Trimming took 4 bases from V and 5 from J; bases not matched to a gene: 11. CDR1 is SGHNT, CDR2 YYREEE, per germline (reference sequence). The CDR3 region has the DNA TGTGCCAGCAGCGATGGCCGGGACAGGATCCACGAGCAGTACTTC. It specifies CASSDGRDRIHEQYF.

CDR3 sequence (DNA): TGTGCCAGCAGCTTAGGTCAGACAGTTCAGTACTTC. Encoded protein: CASSLGQTVQYF. The chain carries TRBV7-9 and TRBJ2-4; D is perhaps TRBD1 (5 bases). The CDR3 runs to 12 residues. The germline gives CDR1 SEHNR, CDR2 FQNEAQ (reference sequence). V was shortened by 1 base and J by 11 bases, with 9 bases between the two germline ends.

V is TRBV30 and J is TRBJ2-2; maybe TRBD1 (5 bases). Germline V gene sequence: CDR1 GTSNPN, CDR2 SVGIG (reference sequence). The CDR3 consists of 14 residues. The V end lost 4 bases, the J end lost 6 bases, and 15 bases lay between the germline ends. The CDR3 protein is CAWTQVSTAGELFF. CDR3 nucleotide sequence: TGTGCCTGGACACAGGTGTCGACGGCCGGGGAGCTGTTTTTT.

The chain carries TRBV9 and TRBJ2-3, with D unclear. The germline V and J ends were trimmed by 5 bases and 0 bases, with 16 bases remaining between them. The CDR3 is made up of 16 amino acids. The V gene's germline CDR1 is SGDLS and CDR2 YYNGEE. CDR3 in DNA: TGTGCCAGCAGAAAAGGAGAGAAAACTAGCACAGATACGCAGTATTTT. This gives the protein CASRKGEKTSTDTQYF.

The chain is built from TRBV7-3 and TRBJ2-1; 8 nucleotides agree with TRBD2. V lost 4 bases to trimming and J lost 7 bases; unmatched junction nucleotides: 9. The CDR3 contains 15 residues. CDR1 is SGHTA, CDR2 FQGTGA, per germline. DNA for the CDR3: TGTGCCAGCAGCTGGGGAGCGGGAGAGGGGAATGAGCAGTTCTTC. Protein sequence: CASSWGAGEGNEQFF.

This sequence joins TRBV6-6 and TRBJ1-5, with TRBD1 as a possible D gene (6 bases). Germline values: CDR1 MNHNY, CDR2 SVGAGI (reference sequence). The V end lost 5 bases, the J end lost 3 bases, and 11 bases lay between the germline ends. The CDR3 totals 14 residues. The CDR3 region has the DNA TGTGCCAGCAGTATTACAGGGTCCAATCAGCCCCAGCATTTT. It yields the protein CASSITGSNQPQHF.

V and J are TRBV29-1 and TRBJ1-4; a possible D gene is TRBD1 (5 bases). The CDR3 has 13 residues. Between the trimmed V and J ends, which lost 5 bases and 3 bases, there was a span of 10 bases. Germline V gene data show CDR1 as SQVTM and CDR2 as ANQGSEA. The CDR3 sequence: CSVRRGPNEKLFF. The CDR3 nucleotides are TGCAGCGTTAGGCGGGGCCCTAATGAAAAACTGTTTTTT.

The chain couples TRBV30 to TRBJ1-4, with D perhaps TRBD1 (6 bases). This CDR3 contains 13 residues. Trimming left V 6 bases short and J 8 bases short, with 16 bases between. Germline loops: CDR1 GTSNPN, CDR2 SVGIG (reference sequence). CDR3 region: CACNSGVFEKLFF. In DNA form, the CDR3 reads TGTGCCTGCAACTCAGGGGTTTTCGAAAAACTGTTTTTT.

The table lists this clone with a few counts. The chain links TRBV5-4 to TRBJ1-1; 8 bases fit TRBD1. V dropped 4 bases and J dropped 3; count of bases not matched to a gene: 8. The CDR3 spans 15 residues. CDR1 and CDR2 (germline): SGHNT, YYREEE (reference sequence). CDR3 DNA sequence: TGTGCCAGCAGCCCGGACAGGGAATGGCACACTGAAGCTTTCTTT. This encodes CASSPDREWHTEAFF.

This clone has a single count. The chain uses TRBV11-1 and TRBJ2-1; D is ambiguous. The V gene lost 3 bases and the J gene lost 7 bases, with 7 bases spanning the gap. Germline V CDR1 and CDR2: SGHAT, FQDESV (reference sequence). The CDR3 sequence is 12 residues long. In DNA, the CDR3 is TGTGCCAGCAGCTTGGGCCCGAATGAGCAGTTCTTC. Protein sequence: CASSLGPNEQFF.

The rearrangement links TRBV5-1 to TRBJ1-1; TRBD1 aligns across 8 bases. Germline loops: CDR1 SGHRS, CDR2 YFSETQ. Losses at the gene ends were 2 bases for V and 4 bases for J; bases not matched to a gene: 7. The CDR3 has 15 residues. CDR3 residues: CASSLSGGDSTEAFF. DNA for the CDR3: TGCGCCAGCAGCTTATCAGGGGGCGATAGCACTGAAGCTTTCTTT.

The table lists this clone with a few counts. The chain links TRBV6-1 to TRBJ1-2, with D maybe TRBD1 (6 bases). CDR3 length: 15 residues. Germline CDR1 reads MNHNS; CDR2 reads SASEGT. V was trimmed by 5 bases and J by 5 bases, leaving 18 bases between them. The CDR3 loop is CASSIIPGQSYGYTF. CDR3 nucleotide sequence: TGTGCCAGCAGTATAATCCCCGGACAGTCTTATGGCTACACCTTC.

The rearrangement links TRBV30 to TRBJ1-1; D perhaps matches TRBD1 (6 bases). The V end was cut by 3 bases, the J end by 4 bases, with 15 bases between. The CDR3 sequence is 14 residues long. Germline lookup yields CDR1 GTSNPN and CDR2 SVGIG (reference sequence). The CDR3 spells CAWSQGPFGTEAFF. The DNA for the CDR3 is TGTGCCTGGAGCCAGGGGCCCTTTGGCACTGAAGCTTTCTTT.

The table lists this clone with a few counts. This chain connects TRBV6-1 to TRBJ2-3, with 8 positions matching TRBD1. CDR3 length: 18 residues. Trimming cost V 0 bases and J 1 base; bases outside gene matches: 9. Germline CDR1 and CDR2: MNHNS and SASEGT. The CDR3 bases are TGTGCCAGCAGTGAAGCCCCTTCCCAGGGGGCGGGCACAGATACGCAGTATTTT. It codes for CASSEAPSQGAGTDTQYF.

This sequence joins TRBV2 and TRBJ2-7, with a possible D match to TRBD2 (5 bases). Trimming left V 6 bases short and J 5 bases short, with 11 bases between. CDR1 SNHLY and CDR2 FYNNEI come from the germline V gene. The length of the CDR3 is 12 residues. CDR3 residues: CASRTLTNEQYF. In DNA, the CDR3 is TGTGCCAGCAGGACGTTGACTAACGAGCAGTACTTC.

J is TRBJ2-1 and V is TRBV6-5; 9 positions agree with TRBD2. The CDR3 length is 15 residues. The germline CDR1 and CDR2 sequences are MNHEY and SVGAGI. J was trimmed by 7 bases and V by 2 bases; bases with no gene match: 6. The CDR3 loop is CASSYRTSVWNEQFF. For the CDR3, the DNA is TGTGCCAGCAGTTACAGGACTAGCGTTTGGAATGAGCAGTTCTTC.

V is TRBV4-3 and J is TRBJ2-1; 10 positions agree with TRBD2. V shed 1 base, J shed 5 bases, and the junction held 8 bases outside the gene matches. CDR1 is LGHNA and CDR2 is YSLEER in the germline V gene. The CDR3 spans 17 residues. CDR3 sequence reads: CASSQVPLAGENNEQFF. The CDR3 DNA reads as TGCGCCAGCAGCCAAGTCCCCCTAGCGGGAGAAAACAATGAGCAGTTCTTC.

V is TRBV2 and J is TRBJ1-1; D is possibly TRBD1 (5 bases). CDR1 is SNHLY, CDR2 FYNNEI, per germline. V dropped 7 bases and J dropped 4 bases, with 19 bases sitting between them. The CDR3 consists of 15 residues. The CDR3 spells CASTKAGTGGTEAFF. In nucleotides, the CDR3 is TGTGCCAGCACAAAGGCAGGGACGGGAGGCACTGAAGCTTTCTTT.

The V call is TRBV15, the J call TRBJ1-1; TRBD1 agrees at 8 bases. Germline V gene data show CDR1 as LNHNV and CDR2 as YYDKDF (reference sequence). The V and J ends lost 1 base and 12 bases, in that order; junction bases with no gene match: 10. The CDR3 is 14 residues long. DNA for the CDR3: TGTGCCACCAGCAGAGTGGCAGGGGGCTTAAGGACTTTCTTT. Its protein product is CATSRVAGGLRTFF.

The V call is TRBV7-8, the J call TRBJ1-2; 7 positions agree with TRBD1. Unmatched junction bases numbered 10, after V lost 6 bases and J lost 3 bases. The length of the CDR3 is 15 residues. Germline CDR1 reads SGHVS; CDR2 reads FQNEAQ. For the CDR3, the DNA is TGTGCCAGCAGTTCAGACAGGGTGAGCGACTATGGCTACACCTTC. Encoded protein: CASSSDRVSDYGYTF.

The V and J genes are TRBV7-6 and TRBJ2-7; 10 bases are a match to TRBD2. V trimming: 6 bases; J trimming: 1 base; junction bases outside the gene matches: 9. CDR3 length: 16 residues. Germline V gene sequence: CDR1 SGHVS, CDR2 FNYEAQ. As DNA, the CDR3 is TGTGCCAGCAGGAATCCATTAGCGGGAGGTTCCTACGAGCAGTACTTC. It specifies CASRNPLAGGSYEQYF.

V gene TRBV6-1 combines with J gene TRBJ2-7; D is unresolved. The CDR3 has 14 amino acids. V was trimmed by 2 bases and J by 3 bases, leaving 11 bases between them. CDR1 MNHNS and CDR2 SASEGT come from the germline V gene. The CDR3 DNA is TGTGCCAGCAGTGAATCTCTTTCTAACTACGAGCAGTACTTC. The encoded protein is CASSESLSNYEQYF.

This chain links TRBV6-5 with TRBJ1-2, with TRBD1 matching 10 bases. This CDR3 is built from 15 residues. V shed 6 bases and J 1 base; nucleotides not matched to a gene: 5. Germline CDR1 reads MNHEY; CDR2 reads SVGAGI. CDR3 sequence: CASRLTGGLNYGYTF. DNA for the CDR3: TGTGCCAGCAGGCTGACAGGGGGCCTTAACTATGGCTACACCTTC.

This chain connects TRBV27 to TRBJ2-7, with D perhaps matching TRBD1 (6 bases). The CDR3 loop spans 15 amino acids. CDR1 and CDR2 from the germline V gene are MNHEY and SMNVEV (reference sequence). Trimming stripped 10 bases from V and 3 bases from J, with 22 bases between. Here the CDR3 reads CATIDRLGAVYEQYF. In DNA form, the CDR3 reads TGTGCCACTATCGACAGGCTCGGCGCCGTCTACGAGCAGTACTTC.

The J gene is TRBJ1-2, the V gene TRBV19; 8 bases align to TRBD1. Trimming at V came to 1 base and at J to 4 bases, leaving 2 bases not matched to a gene. The CDR3 has 14 amino acids. The V gene's germline CDR1 is LNHDA and CDR2 SQIVND (reference sequence). CDR3 DNA: TGTGCCAGTAGTATAGGGGACAGGAGCTATGGCTACACCTTC. Its protein product is CASSIGDRSYGYTF.

CDR3 nucleotide sequence: TGCGCCAGCAGCCAAGAAGGGGGGGGGCAGTTCTTC. Translation gives CASSQEGGGQFF. This chain connects TRBV4-1 to TRBJ2-1; TRBD2 is a possible D gene (7 bases). V was pared by 0 bases and J by 12 bases, with 9 bases between. CDR3 size: 12 residues. Germline lookup yields CDR1 MGHRA and CDR2 YSYEKL.

This clone has only a few counts. The chain has TRBV11-2 and TRBJ2-5; D gene uncertain. The CDR3 runs 14 residues. Looked up from germline, CDR1 is SGHAT and CDR2 is FQNNGV. Trimming pared 0 bases from V and 4 bases from J, leaving 9 bases between. The CDR3 here is CASSLEERPETQYF. Here the CDR3 DNA reads TGTGCCAGCAGCTTAGAGGAGCGCCCAGAGACCCAGTACTTC.